This TCR beta chain was documented in a study of blood T cell repertoires in COVID-19. The overall study: T cells, B-cell-depleted T cells, or PBMCs supplied cDNA or gDNA.

Sequencing was performed with immunoSEQ multiplex PCR; in TCRdb, only in-frame clones are kept and a portion is missing. Among 200,000 to 250,000 clones listed, just under 85% were seen once. The V gene end was trimmed by 1 base and the J gene end by 3 bases; junction bases not matched to a gene: 21. This CDR3 is 21 amino acids long. Germline V lookup: CDR1 LNHNV, CDR2 YYDKDF (reference sequence). This clonotype was obtained from a woman aged 55-70 years with active or convalescent COVID-19. The rearrangement links TRBV15 to TRBJ2-3; 8 bases align to TRBD2. The material sequenced was peripheral blood. DNA for the CDR3: TGTGCCACCAGCAGAGGGGGGAGAGCGGGGGCTCTTAAGGAATCGACAGATACGCAGTATTTT. Encoded protein: CATSRGGRAGALKESTDTQYF. The full variable domain, in which reference TRBV15 and TRBJ2-3 provide the parts outside the CDR3, is DAMVIQNPRYQVTQFGKPVTLSCSQTLNHNVMYWYQQKSSQAPKLLFHYYDKDFNNEADTPDNFQSRRPNTSFCFLDIRSPGLGDTAMYLCATSRGGRAGALKESTDTQYFGPGTRLTVL.